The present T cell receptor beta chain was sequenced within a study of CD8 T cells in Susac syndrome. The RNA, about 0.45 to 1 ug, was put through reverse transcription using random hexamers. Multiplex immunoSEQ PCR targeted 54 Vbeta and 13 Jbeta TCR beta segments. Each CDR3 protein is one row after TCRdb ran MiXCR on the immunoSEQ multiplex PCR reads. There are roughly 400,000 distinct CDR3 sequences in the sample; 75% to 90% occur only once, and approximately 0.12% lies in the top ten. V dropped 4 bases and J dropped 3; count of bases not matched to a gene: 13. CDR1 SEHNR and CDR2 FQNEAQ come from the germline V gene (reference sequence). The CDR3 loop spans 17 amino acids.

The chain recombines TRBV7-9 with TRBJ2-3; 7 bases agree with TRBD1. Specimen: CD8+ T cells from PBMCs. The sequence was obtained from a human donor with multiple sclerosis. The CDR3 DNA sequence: TGTGCCAGCAGCTCCCCGGCCTGGGCAGGGGGTACAGATACGCAGTATTTT. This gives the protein CASSSPAWAGGTDTQYF.